This T cell receptor (beta chain) was recovered during a study of T cells in Graves' hyperthyroidism and ophthalmopathy. General study results and limits: Prediction of ophthalmopathy progression came a median 6.5 months pre-onset.

Source material for PBMCs was around 10 ml fresh peripheral blood. The CDR3 totals 10 residues. Germline V gene sequence: CDR1 MNHNS, CDR2 SASEGT. The trim removed 5 bases at V and 14 bases at J, leaving 0 bases unmatched. The investigators amplified TCR beta CDR3 regions from RNA transcripts. Initially, a first-round RT-PCR of the TCR CDR3 employed the HTBI primer set. A single record per CDR3 protein comes from TCRdb applying MiXCR to the multiplex PCR reads. The sample has 300,000 to 400,000 distinct CDR3 sequences, approximately 15% seen once. This clonotype was recorded a few times. Its antigen remains unknown.

Source material: blood. The V and J genes are TRBV6-1 and TRBJ2-1; TRBD2 matches at 10 bases. This TCR was sampled from a woman aged 25 to 39 with Graves' hyperthyroidism. For the CDR3, the DNA is TGTGCCAGCAGTAGCGGGAGGGAGTTCTTC. It specifies CASSSGREFF.